This TCR beta chain was recorded in a study of blood T cells in healthy people across ages. Together with a sample-barcoded 5' primer, a J-beta primer mix was included in a second PCR lasting about 6 to 11 cycles. TCRdb re-called the 5' RACE reads through MiXCR, storing one row per CDR3 protein. The table has under 1,100,000 distinct CDR3 sequences, 20% to 25% seen once. The extraction recovered at least 5.5 micrograms of total RNA per sample. V shed 5 bases and J shed 1 base, with 14 bases lying between them. Germline CDR1 is SEHNR and CDR2 is FQNEAQ (reference sequence). CDR3 size: 15 residues. The sample was also reused in another study, on T cells of mothers and their children. As reported in that work: A few healthy Caucasian mothers and their six children donated.

The source material was blood. This clonotype was obtained from a girl aged 2-10 years in good health. The rearrangement links TRBV7-9 to TRBJ2-5; D unresolved. In nucleotides, the CDR3 is TGTGCCAGCAGCCTTCGGTTCGATAGCCAAGAGACCCAGTACTTC. This codes for CASSLRFDSQETQYF.